These T cell receptor beta chains were read from a single sample in a study of lymphopenia after photon versus proton radiotherapy. Clones were read by immunoSEQ multiplex PCR, and TCRdb kept only the in-frame ones, dropping some. The profile covers 83,000 or so clones, with around 80% appearing a single time and over 1.1% taken by the ten largest. The input for sequencing was peripheral blood, taken from a patient treated with proton-based radiotherapy. The origin of the receptors is a man between 60 and 75 years old with pancreatic cancer. Both conserved end residues are part of each CDR3. A D gene is named only where the DNA matches it firmly. The listing skips clone size in some rows; elsewhere it reads once, few, many or a size class.

d_gene	v_gene	j_gene	abundance	CDR3nt	CDR3aa
.	TRBV7-2	TRBJ1-3	.	TGTGCCAGCAGCCTTCTGGGGGGGACGGGATACACCATATATTTT	CASSLLGGTGYTIYF
TRBD2	TRBV16	TRBJ2-7	.	TGTGCCAGCAGCCAACGGACTAGCGGGGGATGGGACGAGCAGTACTTC	CASSQRTSGGWDEQYF
TRBD1	TRBV4-1	TRBJ2-3	few	TGCGCCAGCAGTCGCGACAGGGGGGGCACAGATACGCAGTATTTT	CASSRDRGGTDTQYF
.	TRBV4-2	TRBJ1-3	.	TGTGCCAGCAGCCAAGAGGGCAGGGGCCCTTACTCTGGAAACACCATATATTTT	CASSQEGRGPYSGNTIYF
TRBD1	TRBV28	TRBJ1-5	.	TGTGCCAGCACCGACAGGGCCAATCAGCCCCAGCATTTT	CASTDRANQPQHF
TRBD1	TRBV29-1	TRBJ1-2	.	TGCAGCGTCTTACCGGGACAGGACTATGGCTACACCTTC	CSVLPGQDYGYTF
.	TRBV14	TRBJ2-3	.	TGTGCCAGCAGCCAGGTGACCGCCGGCACGCAGTATTTT	CASSQVTAGTQYF
TRBD2	TRBV7-6	TRBJ2-1	.	TGTGCCAGCAGCCCGGGACTAGCGAACAATGAGCAGTTCTTC	CASSPGLANNEQFF
TRBD1	TRBV28	TRBJ1-2	.	TGTGCCAGCACCGACAGGGTTGAGGGCTACACCTTC	CASTDRVEGYTF
TRBD1	TRBV11-1	TRBJ2-1	.	TGTGCCAGCAGCTTTTCAAGGGGGCTCCCCGATGAGCAGTTCTTC	CASSFSRGLPDEQFF
.	TRBV6-5	TRBJ1-1	.	TGTGCCAGCAGACCTGGGGGGGTAGGCACTGAAGCTTTCTTT	CASRPGGVGTEAFF
TRBD1	TRBV12-5	TRBJ2-1	once	TGTGCTAGTGGTTCGGGACAGGGCTCCTACAATGAGCAGTTCTTC	CASGSGQGSYNEQFF
TRBD1	TRBV6-4	TRBJ1-1	.	TGTGCCAGCAGCCCACAGGGGGCGAACACTGAAGCTTTCTTT	CASSPQGANTEAFF
.	TRBV7-8	TRBJ2-3	.	TGTGCCAGCAGCTTGGACGGGAGCCGCGGGGGCACAGATACGCAGTATTTT	CASSLDGSRGGTDTQYF
.	TRBV2	TRBJ1-1	.	TGTGCCAGCACCGCCTGGGACGAGGGCACTGAAGCTTTCTTT	CASTAWDEGTEAFF
TRBD2	TRBV5-1	TRBJ2-2	.	TGCGCCAGCAGCTTCGCGGGAGCCCCAACCGGGGAGCTGTTTTTT	CASSFAGAPTGELFF
TRBD1	TRBV19	TRBJ2-7	.	TGTGCCAGTGGCAGGGGGCTCCGCTACGAGCAGTACTTC	CASGRGLRYEQYF
.	TRBV11-2	TRBJ2-7	.	TGTGCCAGCAGCTCTCGTGGCGGGGCCTCCTACGAGCAGTACTTC	CASSSRGGASYEQYF
.	TRBV18	TRBJ2-5	.	TGTGCCAGCTCTCCGGGTTTGGGGGAGACCCAGTACTTC	CASSPGLGETQYF
TRBD2	TRBV7-9	TRBJ2-1	few	TGTGCCAGCGGGCCATTTAGCGGGAGAGGCTACAATGAGCAGTTCTTC	CASGPFSGRGYNEQFF
TRBD2	TRBV10-3	TRBJ2-1	.	TGTGCCATCAGGACTAGCGGGACCTACAATGAGCAGTTCTTC	CAIRTSGTYNEQFF